The following is a TCR beta chain sequence with its context. Its antigen remains unidentified. 5'RACE template switching generated TCR cDNA, adding a universal primer site and UMIs. TCRdb re-derived calls from the 5' RACE reads in MiXCR, one entry per CDR3 protein. The data contain under 700,000 distinct CDR3 sequences, around a sixth of them singletons. These data are taken from a study of T cells after yellow fever vaccination. Study-level points and caveats: Relatively few clonotypes were ones that appeared in both CD4 and CD8 compartments. Among primary-vaccination clones, most reappeared after the booster, at about 95% for CD4 and more than 85% for CD8.

CDR1 is MNHEY, CDR2 SVGAGI, per germline. Between the trimmed V and J ends, which lost 4 bases and 3 bases, there was a span of 15 bases. The CDR3 is made up of 16 amino acids. The chain is built from TRBV6-5 and TRBJ1-4; D is possibly TRBD1 (5 bases). The clonotype originates from a man in his late teens or twenties who received the YFV17D yellow fever vaccine. This material consisted of PBMCs, taken 4 to 5 days after the first yellow fever vaccination. DNA of the CDR3: TGTGCCAGCAGTTGGCAGGGAGGGAGAGCTAATGAAAAACTGTTTTTT. This sequence encodes CASSWQGGRANEKLFF.